The source of this TCR beta chain is a study of blood T cell repertoires in COVID-19. Study at large: PBMCs, B-cell-depleted T cells, or T cells were the source of the cDNA or gDNA that made up the material.

Original methodology: Using reference gene primer amplification, nucleated cell counts were estimated. Sequencing was performed with immunoSEQ multiplex PCR; in TCRdb, only in-frame clones are kept and a portion is missing. V, J and clone size reflect that table, while D and trimming were determined from the DNA. The sample holds 250,000 to 350,000 clones, 75% to 90% seen once. CDR1 MDHEN and CDR2 SYDVKM come from the germline V gene. This CDR3 has 13 residues. Donors in Cohort 3 counted as recovered after two negative PCRs, clearance, or symptom resolution. To note about this clone: One junction end does not reproduce the germline sequence, and a read error may be involved. Other DNA sequences of this sample code for an identical CDR3.

The TCR sequence derives from a woman aged 18-35 years who had recovered from COVID-19. Sequenced material: PBMCs or T cells enriched from blood (not recorded which). V gene TRBV28 combines with J gene TRBJ2-7, with D possibly being TRBD1 (5 bases). The CDR3 reads CASILGGAHEQYF. The DNA of the CDR3 is TGTGCCAGCATTCTGGGTGGGGCCCACGAACAGTACTTC.